Listed below are T cell receptor beta chains from one sample, sequenced in a study of cytomegalovirus exposure and HLA in healthy donors. Clones were read by immunoSEQ multiplex PCR, and TCRdb kept only the in-frame ones, dropping some. The sample includes 100,000 to 150,000 clones, around 77% of them seen just once. Sequencing used PBMCs. These TCRs come from a male donor in good health and CMV-seropositive. CDR3s leave out the opening cysteine and the closing phenylalanine or tryptophan. Each record gives: J gene, V gene, clone size, CDR3 protein. Clone size is not always given. Where it is, it says once, few, many or a class for expanded clones.

TRBJ1-5 | TRBV28 | . | ASSPGQGASNQPQH
TRBJ1-5 | TRBV30 | . | AWSVGGNQPQH
TRBJ2-7 | TRBV6-5 | . | ASSYSGASLYEQY
TRBJ2-7 | TRBV18 | once | ASSRQSGTSGASYEQY
TRBJ2-5 | TRBV15 | . | ATSRDLLGGWETQY
TRBJ2-2 | TRBV6-5 | . | ASNEGGAPGELF
TRBJ2-5 | TRBV11-2 | . | ASRLTREQY
TRBJ1-4 | TRBV27 | . | ASSLSFGTGDEKLF
TRBJ2-1 | TRBV6-5 | . | ASSYQGHNEQF
TRBJ1-2 | TRBV5-1 | . | ASSFEGLAGGYT
TRBJ1-5 | TRBV4-2 | few | ASSSRQSVFGEDQPQH
TRBJ2-3 | TRBV9 | . | ASTSGIGTDTQY
TRBJ2-1 | TRBV15 | . | ATSGLAGEVNEQF
TRBJ2-7 | TRBV7-8 | . | ASSWSGTSYEQY
TRBJ1-6 | TRBV7-2 | few | ASTSQGGGRSPLH
TRBJ2-3 | TRBV6-5 | . | ASSSGRAPDTQY
TRBJ1-1 | TRBV30 | . | AWSVLFLVGAPNTEAF
TRBJ2-7 | TRBV6-1 | . | ASSETSGDYYEQY
TRBJ2-3 | TRBV2 | . | ASLPQGLAFSTDTQY
TRBJ1-1 | TRBV29-1 | once | SAAGGGTEAF
TRBJ1-1 | TRBV5-4 | . | ASRIGTPGGEAF
TRBJ2-7 | TRBV10-3 | . | AIRAGEVYEQY
TRBJ1-1 | TRBV30 | . | AWSVYPGRFTEAF
TRBJ1-5 | TRBV6-1 | few | ASSEMRGQGAGQPQH
TRBJ2-3 | TRBV6-1 | few | ASSELAGGDTDTQY
TRBJ2-1 | TRBV7-8 | few | ASSLLGQGGEQF
TRBJ2-1 | TRBV20-1 | . | SAPSGEQF
TRBJ2-3 | TRBV7-2 | few | ASNLGGRDTDTQY
TRBJ2-3 | TRBV29-1 | . | SVEVLAGGRTDTQY
TRBJ2-6 | TRBV5-1 | . | ASSLVGQGAGGANGLT
TRBJ2-4 | TRBV11-2 | . | ASSATENIQY
TRBJ2-3 | TRBV5-1 | . | ASSLVSGGHGDTQY
TRBJ1-3 | TRBV4-2 | . | ASSQEGARYSGNTIY
TRBJ1-3 | TRBV28 | few | ASSLSGNTIY
TRBJ2-1 | TRBV5-1 | . | ASSLEGGAGNEQF
TRBJ2-1 | TRBV5-5 | . | ASSPYIAGGLGNEQF
TRBJ1-1 | TRBV19 | . | ASSILFGDSPNTEAF
TRBJ2-1 | TRBV6-5 | . | ASSYGLAGDNEQF
TRBJ2-6 | TRBV19 | . | ASTNSGANVLT
TRBJ2-7 | TRBV6-5 | . | ASSYRGSGYEQY
TRBJ2-1 | TRBV2 | . | ASKGVAGAGEQF
TRBJ2-7 | TRBV18 | . | ASSPGRNPNEQY
TRBJ1-6 | TRBV11-2 | . | ASSLGGQVFAGALH
TRBJ1-2 | TRBV2 | . | ASSPGQGVIGYGYT
TRBJ1-3 | TRBV6-5 | . | ASIGTGSGNTIY
TRBJ2-3 | TRBV5-1 | . | ASSLLAAGGTDTQY
TRBJ1-1 | TRBV19 | few | ASSSGRMNTEAF
TRBJ2-7 | TRBV6-1 | . | ASSLAGSSYEQY
TRBJ1-6 | TRBV6-1 | . | ASSVIQGANNSPLH
TRBJ2-3 | TRBV27 | . | ASTGLAAPSRTDTQY